The clone carrying this T cell receptor (beta chain) was counted many times. Its antigen is undetermined. A second PCR, run for roughly 7 to 12 cycles, used a sample-barcoded 5' primer plus a J-beta primer mix. Each sample provided no less than 2.5 million CDR3-containing paired-end reads. MiXCR was run by TCRdb on the 5' RACE reads, yielding one entry per CDR3 protein. The sample holds 1,300,000 or so distinct CDR3 sequences; roughly 64% are singletons and the top ten take 5.5% to 8%. The sample belongs to a study of blood T cells in healthy people across ages. The study's findings and limits: Naive T cell percentage and TCR beta diversity correlated strongly.

V gave up 6 bases and J gave up 1 base, with 4 bases separating them. Germline V lookup: CDR1 SNHLY, CDR2 FYNNEI. CDR3 length equals 12 residues. The sequencing sample was made of blood. The sequence derives from a man between 18 and 35 years old in good health. This sequence joins TRBV2 and TRBJ2-1, with unresolved D. CDR3: CASSGSYNEQFF. For the CDR3, the DNA is TGTGCCAGCAGCGGGTCCTACAATGAGCAGTTCTTC.